This TCR beta chain was identified during a study of blood T cell repertoires in COVID-19. Study summary: Donors in the United States, Italy and Spain gave samples during acute or convalescent COVID-19. The cDNA or gDNA used as material had been derived from T cells, B-cell-depleted T cells, or PBMCs.

Per the study methods: Estimation of nucleated cell counts was performed using reference gene primer amplification. Here immunoSEQ multiplex PCR was the method, and the copy in TCRdb shows in-frame clones only, minus some. D and trimming were read from the DNA, whereas the V and J calls and clone size are those reported in that table. The sample includes roughly 120,000 clones, roughly 80% of them seen just once. V trimming: 10 bases; J trimming: 2 bases; junction bases outside the gene matches: 13. Per germline, CDR1 MNHEY and CDR2 SMNVEV (reference sequence). CDR3 size: 15 residues. The TCR sequence derives from a human donor in a cohort sampled during active COVID-19. This chain uses TRBV27 with TRBJ1-1, with TRBD1 identical over 7 bases. Sequenced: peripheral blood. Here the CDR3 DNA reads TGTGCCACCCGAGGACAGGACTCACTTAACACTGAAGCTTTCTTT. Protein: CATRGQDSLNTEAFF.